This T cell receptor beta chain was observed in a study of T-cell memory formation after mild COVID-19. This clonotype was observed a handful of times. Amplification by 5'RACE using constant-segment primers produced TCR alpha and TCR beta cDNA libraries that carried sample barcodes and UMIs. TCRdb re-analysed the 5' RACE reads in MiXCR, keeping a single row per CDR3 protein. Altogether approximately 350,000 distinct CDR3 sequences are present, 25% to 30% being singletons, with the ten largest covering approximately 13%. This clonotype was obtained from an adult woman who had mild COVID-19 (a few samples of this study predate the infection). Cell type and time point are not known. The specimen was PBMCs or a T cell subset sorted from them (not recorded which).

This chain's CDR3 is CSVRPGGGSYGYTF. The CDR3 DNA reads TGCAGCGTCCGACCCGGGGGCGGATCCTATGGCTACACCTTC. J is TRBJ1-2 and V is TRBV29-1, with D possibly matching TRBD1 (6 bases). The CDR3 loop spans 14 amino acids. Germline CDR1 reads SQVTM; CDR2 reads ANQGSEA. Trimming pared 6 bases from V and 4 bases from J, leaving 18 bases between.